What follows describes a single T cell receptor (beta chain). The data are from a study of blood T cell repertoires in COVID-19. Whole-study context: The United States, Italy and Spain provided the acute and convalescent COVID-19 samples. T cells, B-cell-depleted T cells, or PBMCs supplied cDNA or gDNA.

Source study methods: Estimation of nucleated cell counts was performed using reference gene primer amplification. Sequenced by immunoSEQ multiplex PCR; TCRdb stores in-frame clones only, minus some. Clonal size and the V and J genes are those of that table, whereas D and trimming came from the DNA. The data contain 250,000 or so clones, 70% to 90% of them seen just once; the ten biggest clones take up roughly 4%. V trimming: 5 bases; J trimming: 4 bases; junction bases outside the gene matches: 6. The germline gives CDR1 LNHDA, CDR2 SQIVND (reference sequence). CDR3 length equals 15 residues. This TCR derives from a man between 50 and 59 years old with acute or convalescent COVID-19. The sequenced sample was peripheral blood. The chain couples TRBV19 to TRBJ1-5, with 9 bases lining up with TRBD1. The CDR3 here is CASSRDRDTNQPQHF. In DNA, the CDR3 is TGTGCCAGTAGTCGGGACAGGGATACTAATCAGCCCCAGCATTTT.